The entry below describes one T cell receptor (beta chain). Its antigen is unidentified. This sample is drawn from a study of cytomegalovirus exposure and HLA in healthy donors. Study conclusions and caveats: As immune exposure information, only CMV serostatus was available.

PCR primers comprised 60 Vbeta and 13 Jbeta primers. Libraries were prepared by immunoSEQ multiplex PCR; TCRdb keeps only in-frame clonotypes and omits some of them. The repertoire holds under 85,000 clones, with around four fifths as singletons. The CDR3 consists of 13 residues. J lost 4 bases, V lost 4 bases, and 3 bases had no gene match. The germline CDR1 and CDR2 sequences are SQVTM and ANQGSEA. This sequence was found in a woman aged 25 to 39 in good health and CMV-seronegative. The specimen sequenced was PBMCs. The gene calls are TRBV29-1 and TRBJ2-7; 11 bases are a match to TRBD2. The CDR3 DNA sequence: TGCAGCGTTGGACTAGCGGGATTATACGAGCAGTACTTC. It encodes CSVGLAGLYEQYF.